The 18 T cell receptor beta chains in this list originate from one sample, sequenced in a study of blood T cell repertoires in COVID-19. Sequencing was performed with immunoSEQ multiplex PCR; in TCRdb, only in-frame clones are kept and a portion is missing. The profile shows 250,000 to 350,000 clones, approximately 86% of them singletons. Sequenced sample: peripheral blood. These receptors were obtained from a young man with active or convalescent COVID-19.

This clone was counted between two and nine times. CDR3 residues: CASSQLNIQGALAFF. For the CDR3, the DNA is TGTGCCAGCAGCCAACTAAATATACAGGGGGCACTGGCTTTCTTT. The V gene is TRBV14, the J gene TRBJ1-1; 9 bases match TRBD1. This CDR3 contains 15 residues. CDR1 and CDR2 from the germline V gene are SGHDN and FVKESK. The V gene end was trimmed by 2 bases and the J gene end by 11 bases; junction bases not matched to a gene: 12.

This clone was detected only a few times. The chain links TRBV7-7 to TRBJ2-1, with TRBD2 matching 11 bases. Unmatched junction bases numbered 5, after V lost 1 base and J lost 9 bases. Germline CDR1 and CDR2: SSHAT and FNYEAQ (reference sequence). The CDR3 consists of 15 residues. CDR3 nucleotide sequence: TGTGCCAGCAGCTTAGGTAGCGGGGGGGCTGGTGAGCAGTTCTTC. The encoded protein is CASSLGSGGAGEQFF.

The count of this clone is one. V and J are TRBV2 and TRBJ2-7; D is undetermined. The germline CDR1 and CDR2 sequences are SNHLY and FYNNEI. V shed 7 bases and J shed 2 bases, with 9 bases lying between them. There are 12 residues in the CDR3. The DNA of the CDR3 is TGTGCCAGCACGGTCGTCGCCTACGAGCAGTACTTC. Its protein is CASTVVAYEQYF.

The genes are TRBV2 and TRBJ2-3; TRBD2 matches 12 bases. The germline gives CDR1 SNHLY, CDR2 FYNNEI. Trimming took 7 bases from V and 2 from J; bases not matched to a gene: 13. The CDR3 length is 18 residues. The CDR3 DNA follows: TGTGCCAGCAAGATTTACAGGACTAGCGGGAAGACCACAGATACGCAGTATTTT. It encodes CASKIYRTSGKTTDTQYF.

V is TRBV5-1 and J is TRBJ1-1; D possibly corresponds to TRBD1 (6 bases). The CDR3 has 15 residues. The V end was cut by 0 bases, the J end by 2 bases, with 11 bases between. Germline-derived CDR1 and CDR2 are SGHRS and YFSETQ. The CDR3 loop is CASSLATGPNTEAFF. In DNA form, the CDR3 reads TGCGCCAGCAGCTTGGCCACAGGGCCAAACACTGAAGCTTTCTTT. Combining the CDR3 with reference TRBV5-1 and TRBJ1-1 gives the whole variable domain KAGVTQTPRYLIKTRGQQVTLSCSPISGHRSVSWYQQTPGQGLQFLFEYFSETQRNKGNFPGRFSGRQFSNSRSEMNVSTLELGDSALYLCASSLATGPNTEAFFGQGTRLTVV.

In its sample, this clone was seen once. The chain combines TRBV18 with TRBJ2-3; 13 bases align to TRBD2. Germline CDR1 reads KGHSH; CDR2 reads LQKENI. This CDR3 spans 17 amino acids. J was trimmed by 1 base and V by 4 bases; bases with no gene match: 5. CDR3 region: CASSLGLAGVGTDTQYF. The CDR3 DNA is TGTGCCAGCTCACTCGGACTAGCGGGAGTCGGCACAGATACGCAGTATTTT.

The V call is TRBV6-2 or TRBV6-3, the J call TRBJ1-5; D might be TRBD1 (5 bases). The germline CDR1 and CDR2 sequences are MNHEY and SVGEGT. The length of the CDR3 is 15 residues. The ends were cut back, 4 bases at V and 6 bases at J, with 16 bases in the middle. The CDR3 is CASSWEGHIAQPQHF. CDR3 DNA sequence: TGTGCCAGCAGTTGGGAGGGGCATATAGCTCAGCCCCAGCATTTT.

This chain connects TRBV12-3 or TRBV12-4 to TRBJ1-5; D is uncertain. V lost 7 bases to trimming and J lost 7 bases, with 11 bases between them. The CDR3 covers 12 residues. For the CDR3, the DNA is TGTGCCAGCACCTTTAGCGGGCAGCCCCAGCATTTT. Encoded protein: CASTFSGQPQHF.

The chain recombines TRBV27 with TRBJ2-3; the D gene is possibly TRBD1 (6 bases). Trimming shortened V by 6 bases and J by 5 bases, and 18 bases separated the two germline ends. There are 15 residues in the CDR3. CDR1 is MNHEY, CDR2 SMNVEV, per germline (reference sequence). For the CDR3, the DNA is TGTGCCAGCAGAATGAGGGGGTTTATCCTAGATACGCAGTATTTT. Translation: CASRMRGFILDTQYF.

The CDR3 here is CASSLREKLFF. In DNA, the CDR3 is TGTGCCAGCAGCTTGCGTGAAAAACTGTTTTTT. This rearrangement joins TRBV7-9 to TRBJ1-4, with no clear D. Per the germline V gene, CDR1 is SEHNR and CDR2 is FQNEAQ (reference sequence). The CDR3 sequence is 11 residues long. V lost 3 bases, J lost 7 bases, and 3 bases lay in between.

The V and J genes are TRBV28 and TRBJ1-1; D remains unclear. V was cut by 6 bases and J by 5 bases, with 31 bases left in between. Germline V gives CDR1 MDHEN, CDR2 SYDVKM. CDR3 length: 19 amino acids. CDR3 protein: CASRPPKNREFMGETEAFF. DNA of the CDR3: TGTGCCAGCAGACCTCCGAAAAACCGGGAGTTTATGGGTGAAACTGAAGCTTTCTTT.

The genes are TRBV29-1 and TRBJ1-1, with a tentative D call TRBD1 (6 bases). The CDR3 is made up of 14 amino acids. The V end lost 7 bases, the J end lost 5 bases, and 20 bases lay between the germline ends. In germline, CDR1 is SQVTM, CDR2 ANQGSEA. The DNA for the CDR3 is TGCAGCGCTTCCCTTGCAGGGGCCGGAACTGAAGCTTTCTTT. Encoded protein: CSASLAGAGTEAFF. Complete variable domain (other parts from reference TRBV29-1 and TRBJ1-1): SAVISQKPSRDICQRGTSLTIQCQVDSQVTMMFWYRQQPGQSLTLIATANQGSEATYESGFVIDKFPISRPNLTFSTLTVSNMSPEDSSIYLCSASLAGAGTEAFFGQGTRLTVV.

The CDR3, as DNA: TGTGCCAGCAGCTCAGGGTCTAACTATGGCTACACCTTC. It yields the protein CASSSGSNYGYTF. V is TRBV11-2 and J is TRBJ1-2, with D possibly matching TRBD1 (5 bases). Per germline, CDR1 SGHAT and CDR2 FQNNGV. The CDR3 sequence is 13 residues long. Trimming left V 4 bases short and J 0 bases short, with 6 bases between. Using reference TRBV11-2 and TRBJ1-2 for the parts outside the CDR3, the full variable domain is EAGVAQSPRYKIIEKRQSVAFWCNPISGHATLYWYQQILGQGPKLLIQFQNNGVVDDSQLPKDRFSAERLKGVDSTLKIQPAKLEDSAVYLCASSSGSNYGYTFGSGTRLTVV.

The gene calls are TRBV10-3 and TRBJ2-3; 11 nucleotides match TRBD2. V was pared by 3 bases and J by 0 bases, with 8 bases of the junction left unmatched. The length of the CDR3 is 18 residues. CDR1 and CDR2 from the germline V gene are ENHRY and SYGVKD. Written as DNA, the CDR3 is TGTGCCATCAGTGATCCCGATAGCGGGGGGGCGAGCACAGATACGCAGTATTTT. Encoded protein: CAISDPDSGGASTDTQYF.

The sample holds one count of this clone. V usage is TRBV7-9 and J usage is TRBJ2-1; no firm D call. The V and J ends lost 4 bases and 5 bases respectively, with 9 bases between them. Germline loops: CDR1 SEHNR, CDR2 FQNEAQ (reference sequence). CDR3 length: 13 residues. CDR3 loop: CASSSASDNEQFF. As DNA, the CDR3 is TGTGCCAGCAGCTCCGCTTCGGACAATGAGCAGTTCTTC.

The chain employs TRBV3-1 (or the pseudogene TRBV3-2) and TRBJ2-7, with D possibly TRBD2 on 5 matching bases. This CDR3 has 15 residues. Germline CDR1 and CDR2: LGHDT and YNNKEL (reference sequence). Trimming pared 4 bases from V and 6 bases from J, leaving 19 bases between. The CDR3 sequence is CASSLSGRTLSEQYF. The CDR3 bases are TGTGCCAGCAGCCTCTCGGGGAGAACCCTAAGCGAGCAGTACTTC.

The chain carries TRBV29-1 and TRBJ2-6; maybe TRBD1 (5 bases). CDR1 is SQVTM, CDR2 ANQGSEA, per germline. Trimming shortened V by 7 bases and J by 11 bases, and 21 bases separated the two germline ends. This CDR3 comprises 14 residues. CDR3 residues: CSANSAGNDHVLTF. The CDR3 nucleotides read TGCAGCGCCAATAGTGCAGGGAACGATCACGTCCTGACTTTC.

In nucleotides, the CDR3 is TGTGCCAGCAGCCCCGAGTTTGGTAGCGGGAGTGTGCAGTACTTC. It encodes CASSPEFGSGSVQYF. The chain recombines TRBV7-3 with TRBJ2-7; 9 nucleotides match TRBD2. After removal of 5 bases from V and 9 bases from J, the junction contained 14 bases not matched to a gene. Germline values: CDR1 SGHTA, CDR2 FQGTGA. The CDR3 is 15 amino acids. The full variable domain, completed using reference TRBV7-3 and TRBJ2-7, is GAGVSQTPSNKVTEKGKYVELRCDPISGHTALYWYRQSLGQGPEFLIYFQGTGAADDSGLPNDRFFAVRPEGSVSTLKIQRTERGDSAVYLCASSPEFGSGSVQYFGPGTRLTVT.